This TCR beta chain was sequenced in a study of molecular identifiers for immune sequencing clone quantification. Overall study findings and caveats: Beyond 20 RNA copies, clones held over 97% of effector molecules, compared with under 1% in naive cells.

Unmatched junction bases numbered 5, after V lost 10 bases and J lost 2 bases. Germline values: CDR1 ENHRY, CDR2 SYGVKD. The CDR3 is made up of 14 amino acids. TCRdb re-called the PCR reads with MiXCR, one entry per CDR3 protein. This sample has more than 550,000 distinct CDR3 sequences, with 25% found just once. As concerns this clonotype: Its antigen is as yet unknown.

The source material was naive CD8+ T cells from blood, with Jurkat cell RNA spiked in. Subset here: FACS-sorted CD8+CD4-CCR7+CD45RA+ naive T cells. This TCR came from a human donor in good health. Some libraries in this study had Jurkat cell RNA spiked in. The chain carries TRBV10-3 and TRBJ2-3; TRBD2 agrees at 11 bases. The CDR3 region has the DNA TGTGCCACAGTAGCGGGGGGGTACACAGATACGCAGTATTTT. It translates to CATVAGGYTDTQYF.